This T cell receptor beta chain was observed in a study of shared clonotypes between healthy human individuals. The study enrolled healthy HIV-negative adults without recent acute infections or vaccinations as donors. In regard to this clone: The target antigen is unknown.

Data came from immunoSEQ multiplex PCR; TCRdb stores just in-frame clones and leaves some out. The sample holds around 2,000,000 clones, roughly 96% seen once. Study findings and constraints: Sampling included only blood; tissue repertoires likely differ.

V gave up 1 base and J gave up 7 bases; unmatched junction bases: 4. Germline CDR1 SQVTM, CDR2 ANQGSEA. The CDR3 runs 12 residues. The rearrangement links TRBV29-1 to TRBJ2-7; 7 nucleotides agree with TRBD2. Specimen: naive CD4+ T cells sorted from blood. Subset here: CD45RA+ positively selected. This clonotype was sampled from a man aged 18 to 29 in good health. The CDR3 DNA reads as TGCAGCGTTGAAGTCAGCGGGGTGGAGCAGTACTTC. Translation: CSVEVSGVEQYF.